A selection of T cell receptor beta chains follows, all from one sample in a study of cytotoxic CD8 clonotypes in ibrutinib-treated CLL. Sequenced by immunoSEQ multiplex PCR; TCRdb stores in-frame clones only, minus some. Of about 160,000 clones in the sample, 81% are singletons; the top ten hold roughly 2%. The starting material was PBMCs, obtained after 12 months of ibrutinib treatment. These receptors were taken from a human donor with chronic lymphocytic leukemia. Both conserved end residues are part of each CDR3. D genes are given only for firm matches. Clone size is stated in some rows and not others, as once, few, many or a class when expanded.

clone_size d_call j_call v_call cdr3_aa cdr3_nt
NA TRBD2 TRBJ2-7 TRBV7-2 CASSLGGGTSGSELYF TGTGCCAGCAGCTTAGGGGGTGGGACTAGCGGGAGCGAGCTATACTTC
NA TRBD1 TRBJ1-1 TRBV18 CASSPPWTGATNTEAFF TGTGCCAGCTCACCACCGTGGACAGGGGCGACGAACACTGAAGCTTTCTTT
NA TRBD1 TRBJ1-2 TRBV19 CASSTGTGNYGYTF TGTGCCAGTAGTACCGGGACAGGGAACTATGGCTACACCTTC
NA NA TRBJ2-1 TRBV5-1 CASSPQTWADEQFF TGCGCCAGCAGCCCGCAGACCTGGGCGGACGAGCAGTTCTTC
NA NA TRBJ2-2 TRBV5-1 CASTLMATSNTGELFF TGCGCCAGCACCCTGATGGCTACATCGAACACCGGGGAGCTGTTTTTT
NA NA TRBJ2-1 TRBV30 CAWSVLPSKFF TGTGCCTGGAGTGTACTCCCTAGCAAGTTCTTC
NA NA TRBJ1-4 TRBV5-1 CASSLGQLEATNEKLFF TGCGCCAGCAGCTTGGGACAGTTAGAAGCAACTAATGAAAAACTGTTTTTT
once NA TRBJ2-5 TRBV5-6 CASSVTFQTQYF TGTGCCAGCAGCGTGACCTTCCAGACCCAGTACTTC
NA NA TRBJ2-5 TRBV14 CASSQLARETQYF TGTGCCAGCAGCCAACTAGCGAGAGAGACCCAGTACTTC
NA NA TRBJ2-3 TRBV6-6 CASSYSVSTDTQYF TGTGCCAGCAGTTATTCGGTGAGCACAGATACGCAGTATTTT
NA TRBD2 TRBJ2-3 TRBV5-5 CASSSGLAYSTDTQYF TGTGCCAGCAGCTCAGGACTAGCATACAGCACAGATACGCAGTATTTT
NA TRBD1 TRBJ1-2 TRBV27 CASSLETGGNRGYTF TGTGCCAGCAGTTTAGAAACAGGGGGCAACCGTGGCTACACCTTC
NA TRBD1 TRBJ2-7 TRBV15 CATSREGTGGLGEQYF TGTGCCACCAGCAGAGAAGGGACAGGGGGGTTAGGCGAGCAGTACTTC